This T cell receptor (beta chain) was recovered during a study of blood T cell repertoires in COVID-19. The CDR3 contains 14 residues. Germline V gene sequence: CDR1 LNHDA, CDR2 SQIVND (reference sequence). Trimming took off 9 bases at V and 4 bases at J, with 16 bases between the two ends. Some clones are missing from TCRdb's copy, which holds only in-frame ones; the method was immunoSEQ multiplex PCR. The sample includes 100,000 to 130,000 clones, more than 70% seen only once; the top ten take approximately 5%. The sample taken for sequencing was peripheral blood. The rearrangement joins TRBV19 to TRBJ2-1; TRBD2 might be the D (6 bases). The source of this sequence is a man in his forties with active or convalescent COVID-19. The DNA for the CDR3 is TGTGCCAGCGACGCGGGACGCATTTACAATGAGCAGTTCTTC. It yields the protein CASDAGRIYNEQFF.